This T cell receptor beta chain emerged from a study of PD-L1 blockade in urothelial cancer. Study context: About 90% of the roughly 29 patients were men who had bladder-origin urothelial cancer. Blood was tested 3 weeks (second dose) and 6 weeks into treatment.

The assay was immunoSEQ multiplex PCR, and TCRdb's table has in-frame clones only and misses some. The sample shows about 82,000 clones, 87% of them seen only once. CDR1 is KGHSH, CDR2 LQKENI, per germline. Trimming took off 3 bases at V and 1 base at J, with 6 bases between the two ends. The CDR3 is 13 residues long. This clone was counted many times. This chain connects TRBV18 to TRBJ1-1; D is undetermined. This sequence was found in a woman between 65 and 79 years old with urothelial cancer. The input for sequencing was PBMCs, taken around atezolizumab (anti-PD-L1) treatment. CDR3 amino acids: CASSPAGNTEAFF. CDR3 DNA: TGTGCCAGCTCACCCGCCGGGAACACTGAAGCTTTCTTT.